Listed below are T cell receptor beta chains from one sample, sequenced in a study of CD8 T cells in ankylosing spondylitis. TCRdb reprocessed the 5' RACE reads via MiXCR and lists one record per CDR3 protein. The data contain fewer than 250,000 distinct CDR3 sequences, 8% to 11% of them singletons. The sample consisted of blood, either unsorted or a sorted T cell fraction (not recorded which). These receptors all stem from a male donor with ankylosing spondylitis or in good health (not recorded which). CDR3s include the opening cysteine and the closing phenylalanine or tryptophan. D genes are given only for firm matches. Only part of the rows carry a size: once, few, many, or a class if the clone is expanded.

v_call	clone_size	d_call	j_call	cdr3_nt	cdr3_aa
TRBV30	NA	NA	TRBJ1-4	TGTGCCTGGAGAACCCAAGGTGAAAAACTGTTTTTT	CAWRTQGEKLFF
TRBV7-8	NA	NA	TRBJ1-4	TGTGCCAGCAGCTTAACCCAAGTTAATGAAAAACTGTTTTTT	CASSLTQVNEKLFF
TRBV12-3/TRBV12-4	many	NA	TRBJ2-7	TGTGCCAGCAGTTTAAACGGGATTTTTGAGGACGAGCAGTACTTC	CASSLNGIFEDEQYF
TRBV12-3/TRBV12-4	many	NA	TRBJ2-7	TGTGCCAGCAGTAACAGGGTGCTGAGGGAGCAGTACTTC	CASSNRVLREQYF
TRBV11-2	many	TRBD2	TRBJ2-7	TGTGCCAGCAGCTTAGATCTGGGGACTATCACCTACGAGCAGTACTTC	CASSLDLGTITYEQYF
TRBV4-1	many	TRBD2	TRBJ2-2	TGCGCCAGCAGCCAATCCCGCGGGAGGGGGCGCACCGGGGAGCTGTTTTTT	CASSQSRGRGRTGELFF
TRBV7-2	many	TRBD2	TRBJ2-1	TGTGCCAGCAGCTCACTTGGGGGGGATGAGCAGTTCTTC	CASSSLGGDEQFF
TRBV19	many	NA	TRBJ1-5	TGTGCCAGTAGCAGCTCGAGGGGGAAGCAGCCCCAGCATTTT	CASSSSRGKQPQHF
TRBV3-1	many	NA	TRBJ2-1	TGTGCCAGCAGCCAAGATTTCGCGGGGTGGAATGAGCAGTTCTTC	CASSQDFAGWNEQFF
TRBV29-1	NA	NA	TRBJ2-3	TGCAGCGTTGGTCCCACAGATACGCAGTATTTT	CSVGPTDTQYF
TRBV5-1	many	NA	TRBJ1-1	TGCGCCAGCAGCCCCTCAACTGAGCGAGGGACTGAAGCTTTCTTT	CASSPSTERGTEAFF